There are many counts of the clone carrying this TCR beta chain. The sample belongs to a study of T cell repertoires in cytomegalovirus infection. CDR3 size: 14 residues. The germline gives CDR1 SGHTA, CDR2 FQGNSA. The V and J ends lost 5 bases and 6 bases, in that order; junction bases with no gene match: 5. Each CDR3 protein is one row after TCRdb ran MiXCR on the reads. The profile shows under 850,000 distinct CDR3 sequences, 35% to 45% of them singletons. The TCR comes from a human donor in good health (CMV status not recorded). Some clones in this sample may be carry-over from other donors' samples. This chain connects TRBV7-2 to TRBJ2-1, with 9 bases that match TRBD2. Sequencing input: PBMCs. This CDR3 reads CASSLGLAVNEQFF. The CDR3 DNA follows: TGTGCCAGCAGCCTGGGACTAGCAGTCAATGAGCAGTTCTTC.